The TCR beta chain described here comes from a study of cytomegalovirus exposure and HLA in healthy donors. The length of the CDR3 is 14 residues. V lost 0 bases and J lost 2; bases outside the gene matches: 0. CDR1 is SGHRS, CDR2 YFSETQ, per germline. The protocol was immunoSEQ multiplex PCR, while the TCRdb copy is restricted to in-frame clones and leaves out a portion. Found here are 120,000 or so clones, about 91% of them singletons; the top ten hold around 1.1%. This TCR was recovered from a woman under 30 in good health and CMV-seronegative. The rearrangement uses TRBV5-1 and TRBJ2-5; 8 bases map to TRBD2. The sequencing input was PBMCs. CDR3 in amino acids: CASSLGGGQETQYF. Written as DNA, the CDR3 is TGCGCCAGCAGCTTGGGCGGGGGGCAAGAGACCCAGTACTTC.